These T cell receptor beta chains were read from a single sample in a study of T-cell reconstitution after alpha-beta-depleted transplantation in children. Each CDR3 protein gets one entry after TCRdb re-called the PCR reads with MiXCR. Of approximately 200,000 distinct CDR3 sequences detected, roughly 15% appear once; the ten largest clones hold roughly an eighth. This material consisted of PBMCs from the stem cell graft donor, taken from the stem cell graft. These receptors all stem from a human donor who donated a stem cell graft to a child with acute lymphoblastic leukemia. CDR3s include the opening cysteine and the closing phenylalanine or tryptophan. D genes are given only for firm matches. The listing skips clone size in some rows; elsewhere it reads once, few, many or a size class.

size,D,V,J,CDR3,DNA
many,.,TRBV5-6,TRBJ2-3,CASSFDLTGLVNTQYF,TGTGCCAGCAGCTTTGATCTAACGGGACTCGTTAATACGCAGTATTTT
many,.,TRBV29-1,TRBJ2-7,CSVGRTLDYEQYF,TGCAGCGTCGGACGGACCCTAGATTACGAGCAGTACTTC
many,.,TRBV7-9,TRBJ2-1,CASSPGGGSEQFF,TGTGCCAGCAGCCCTGGAGGTGGTTCTGAGCAGTTCTTC
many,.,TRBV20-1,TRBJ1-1,CSIDVNTEAFF,TGCAGTATTGACGTGAACACTGAAGCTTTCTTT
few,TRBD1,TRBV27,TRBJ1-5,CASSLTGYGQPQHF,TGTGCCAGCAGTTTGACAGGGTATGGTCAGCCCCAGCATTTT
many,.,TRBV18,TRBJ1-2,CASSSGQPGYTF,TGTGCCAGCTCATCTGGACAGCCCGGCTACACCTTC
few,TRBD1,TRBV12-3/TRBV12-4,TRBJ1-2,CASTRTGTGGNGYTF,TGTGCCAGCACTCGAACCGGGACAGGGGGGAATGGCTACACCTTC
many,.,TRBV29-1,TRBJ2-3,CSVRLGAIGDTQYF,TGCAGCGTCCGATTAGGGGCGATCGGGGATACGCAGTATTTT
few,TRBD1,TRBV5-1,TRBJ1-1,CASRSSDRVNTEAFF,TGCGCCAGCCGCTCCTCGGACAGGGTGAACACTGAAGCTTTCTTT
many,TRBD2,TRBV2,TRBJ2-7,CASGRDGVYEQYF,TGTGCCAGCGGGAGGGACGGTGTCTACGAGCAGTACTTC
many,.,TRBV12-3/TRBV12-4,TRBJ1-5,CASSFLGSNQPQHF,TGTGCCAGCAGTTTTTTGGGCAGCAATCAGCCCCAGCATTTT
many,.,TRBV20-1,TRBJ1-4,CSARATGRPIGELFF,TGCAGTGCTAGAGCCACCGGGAGACCAATAGGGGAACTGTTTTTT
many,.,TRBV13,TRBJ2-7,CASSFSGYEQYF,TGTGCCAGCAGTTTTAGCGGTTACGAGCAGTACTTC
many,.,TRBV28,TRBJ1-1,CASSRLNTEAFF,TGTGCCAGTTCGAGATTGAACACTGAAGCTTTCTTT
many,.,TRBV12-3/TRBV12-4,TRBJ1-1,CAIGNRKNTEAFF,TGTGCCATCGGAAACAGGAAGAACACTGAAGCTTTCTTT
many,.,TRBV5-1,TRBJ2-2,CASSFAAGTGELFF,TGCGCCAGCAGCTTCGCCGCAGGCACCGGGGAGCTGTTTTTT
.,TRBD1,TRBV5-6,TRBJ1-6,CASSETPGQGRALHF,TGTGCCAGCAGCGAGACTCCGGGACAGGGGAGGGCCCTCCACTTT
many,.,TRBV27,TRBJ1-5,CSSELCNQPQHF,TGTTCATCGGAGTTATGCAATCAGCCCCAGCATTTT
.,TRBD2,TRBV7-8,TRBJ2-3,CASSLVTGRALDTEYF,TGTGCCAGCAGCTTAGTAACCGGGAGGGCCCTAGATACGGAGTATTTT
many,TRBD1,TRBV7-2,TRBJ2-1,CASSIRNPTGGQFF,TGTGCCAGCAGCATTAGGAATCCGACAGGGGGACAGTTCTTC
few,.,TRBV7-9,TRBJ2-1,CASSPKRRLSYNEQFF,TGTGCCAGCAGCCCTAAGCGTCGCCTCTCCTACAATGAGCAGTTCTTC
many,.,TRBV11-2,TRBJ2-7,CASTLRITGYEQYF,TGTGCCAGCACCCTGAGAATAACCGGCTACGAGCAGTACTTC
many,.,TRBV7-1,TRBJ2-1,CASSSLWAYNEQFF,TGTGCCAGCAGCTCCCTTTGGGCCTACAATGAGCAGTTCTTC
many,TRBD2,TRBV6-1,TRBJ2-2,CASKPLAGVNTGELFF,TGTGCCAGCAAACCCCTAGCGGGCGTAAACACCGGGGAGCTGTTTTTT
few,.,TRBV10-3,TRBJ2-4,CAISDHEARQTLAAKNIQYF,TGTGCCATCAGTGATCACGAGGCTAGGCAAACACTCGCGGCCAAAAACATTCAGTACTTC
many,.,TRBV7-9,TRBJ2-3,CASSPLITDTQYF,TGTGCCAGCAGCCCCCTGATCACAGATACGCAGTATTTT
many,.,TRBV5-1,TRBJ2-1,CASSLRGRANYNEQFF,TGCGCCAGCAGCCTTCGGGGGCGGGCGAACTACAATGAGCAGTTCTTC
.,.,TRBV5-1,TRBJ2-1,CASSPEASEWNNEQFF,TGCGCCAGCAGCCCAGAGGCCTCGGAGTGGAACAATGAGCAGTTCTTC
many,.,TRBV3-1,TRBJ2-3,CASSHRSGTDTQYF,TGTGCCAGCAGCCACAGGTCAGGCACAGATACGCAGTATTTT
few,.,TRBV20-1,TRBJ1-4,CSARRAGDEKLFF,TGCAGTGCTAGAAGAGCAGGGGATGAAAAACTGTTTTTT
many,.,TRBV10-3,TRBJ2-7,CAIGQGMSYEQYF,TGTGCCATCGGGCAGGGAATGTCCTACGAGCAGTACTTC
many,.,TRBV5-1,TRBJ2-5,CASSLIPSSQETQYF,TGCGCCAGCAGCTTAATCCCTAGCTCCCAAGAGACCCAGTACTTC
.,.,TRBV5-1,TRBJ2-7,CASRSSPGPYEQYF,TGCGCCAGCAGATCAAGCCCGGGCCCCTACGAGCAGTACTTC
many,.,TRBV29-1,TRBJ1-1,CSVEPGRNTEAFF,TGCAGCGTTGAACCGGGGCGCAACACTGAAGCTTTCTTT
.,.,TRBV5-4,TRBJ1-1,CASSLADRSAEAFF,TGTGCCAGCAGCTTGGCCGACAGGTCTGCTGAAGCTTTCTTT
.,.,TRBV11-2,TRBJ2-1,CASSLVLAVYNEQFF,TGTGCCAGCAGCTTAGTATTAGCTGTATACAATGAGCAGTTCTTC
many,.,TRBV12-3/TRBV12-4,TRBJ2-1,CASTRGGLSNEQFF,TGTGCCAGCACTCGAGGCGGGTTAAGTAATGAGCAGTTCTTC
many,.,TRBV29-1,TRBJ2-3,CSVGGAGASTDTQYF,TGCAGCGTTGGTGGCGCAGGGGCTAGCACAGATACGCAGTATTTT
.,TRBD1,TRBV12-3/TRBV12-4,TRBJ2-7,CACSRKPKRDSSSYEQYF,TGTGCCTGCAGTCGAAAACCGAAACGGGACAGCAGCTCCTACGAGCAGTACTTC
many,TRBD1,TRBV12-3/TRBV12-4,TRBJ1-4,CASSWGTGDEKLFF,TGTGCCAGCAGTTGGGGGACAGGGGATGAAAAACTGTTTTTT
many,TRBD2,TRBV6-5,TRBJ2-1,CASSYTRGLAASYNEQFF,TGTGCCAGCAGTTACACCAGGGGACTAGCGGCCTCCTACAATGAGCAGTTCTTC
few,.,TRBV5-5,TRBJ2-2,CASSSIISGANTGELFF,TGTGCCAGCAGCTCCATCATCAGCGGAGCGAACACCGGGGAGCTGTTTTTT
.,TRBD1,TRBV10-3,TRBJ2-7,CAISAGFGEQGFSEQYF,TGTGCCATCAGTGCGGGGTTCGGAGAACAGGGGTTTAGTGAGCAGTACTTC
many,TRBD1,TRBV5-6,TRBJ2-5,CASSGGTDQETQYF,TGTGCCAGCAGCGGTGGGACAGATCAAGAGACCCAGTACTTC
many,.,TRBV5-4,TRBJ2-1,CASSRDSSSYNEQFF,TGTGCCAGCAGCCGCGATAGTTCTTCCTACAATGAGCAGTTCTTC
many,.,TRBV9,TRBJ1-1,CASSAVDRGAKNTEAFF,TGTGCCAGCAGCGCAGTAGATAGGGGGGCGAAGAACACTGAAGCTTTCTTT
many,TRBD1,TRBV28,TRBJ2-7,CASSTGQEREQYF,TGTGCCAGCAGCACGGGACAGGAACGGGAGCAGTACTTC
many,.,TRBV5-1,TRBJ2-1,CASSLYGGYNEQFF,TGCGCCAGCAGTTTATACGGAGGGTACAATGAGCAGTTCTTC
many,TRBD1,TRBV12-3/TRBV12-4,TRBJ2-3,CASRRTGTGAADTQYF,TGTGCCAGCAGGAGAACCGGGACAGGGGCGGCAGATACGCAGTATTTT
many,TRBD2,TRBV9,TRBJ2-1,CASSVGRTSGRSRYNEQFF,TGTGCCAGCAGCGTAGGCAGGACTAGCGGGAGATCACGGTACAATGAGCAGTTCTTC
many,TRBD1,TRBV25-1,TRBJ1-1,CASRSVSGQGNTEAFF,TGTGCCAGCAGGAGCGTCTCGGGACAGGGGAACACTGAAGCTTTCTTT
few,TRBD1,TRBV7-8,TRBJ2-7,CASSLSPGGEQYF,TGTGCCAGCAGCTTATCACCAGGGGGCGAGCAGTACTTC